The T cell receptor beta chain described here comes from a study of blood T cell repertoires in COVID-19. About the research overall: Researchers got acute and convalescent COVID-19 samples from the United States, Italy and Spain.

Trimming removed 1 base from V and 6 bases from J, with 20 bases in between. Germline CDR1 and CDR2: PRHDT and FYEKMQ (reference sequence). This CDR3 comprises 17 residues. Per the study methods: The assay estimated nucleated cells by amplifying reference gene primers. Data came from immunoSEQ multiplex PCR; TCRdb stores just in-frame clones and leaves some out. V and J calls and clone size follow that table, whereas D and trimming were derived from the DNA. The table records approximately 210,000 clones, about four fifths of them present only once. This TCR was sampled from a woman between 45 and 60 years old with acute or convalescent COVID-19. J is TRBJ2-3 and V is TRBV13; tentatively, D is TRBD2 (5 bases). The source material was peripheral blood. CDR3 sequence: CASSLVFAGGSSDTQYF. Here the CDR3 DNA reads TGTGCCAGCAGCTTAGTGTTTGCGGGTGGGAGTTCGGATACGCAGTATTTT.